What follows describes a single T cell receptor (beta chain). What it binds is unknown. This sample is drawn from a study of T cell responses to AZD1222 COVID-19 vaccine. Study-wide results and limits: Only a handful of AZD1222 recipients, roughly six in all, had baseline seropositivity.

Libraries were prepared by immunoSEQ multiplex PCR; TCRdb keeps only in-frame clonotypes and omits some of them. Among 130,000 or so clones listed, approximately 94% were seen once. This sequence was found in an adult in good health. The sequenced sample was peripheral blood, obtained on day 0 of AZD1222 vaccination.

CDR3 bases: TGTGCCAGCAGCCGGGGATCGGGGGAGACCCAGTACTTC. Its translation: CASSRGSGETQYF. The gene calls are TRBV7-7 and TRBJ2-5; maybe TRBD2 (5 bases). With 5 bases removed from V and 5 bases from J, the gap between germline ends came to 12 bases. The CDR3 spans 13 residues. Germline CDR1 is SSHAT and CDR2 is FNYEAQ (reference sequence). The full variable domain, completed using reference TRBV7-7 and TRBJ2-5, is GAGVSQSPRYKVTKRGQDVTLRCDPISSHATLYWYQQALGQGPEFLTYFNYEAQPDKSGLPSDRFSAERPEGSISTLTIQRTEQRDSAMYRCASSRGSGETQYFGPGTRLLVL.